Listed below are T cell receptor beta chains from one sample, sequenced in a study of sequential checkpoint blockade in melanoma. Repertoires were generated with immunoSEQ multiplex PCR, while TCRdb's copy carries only in-frame clones and drops some. The table has roughly 5,400 clones, around 27% seen once. The material sequenced was tumor tissue (inferred from file names), taken from a patient given nivolumab and ipilimumab in sequence. All receptors derive from a human donor with melanoma. CDR3s include the opening cysteine and the closing phenylalanine or tryptophan. Fields, in order: V gene, D gene, clone size, J gene, CDR3 protein, CDR3 DNA. A D gene is named only where the DNA matches it firmly. The size entry is marked missing in some rows and otherwise reads once, few, many or a size class.

v_gene: TRBV28
d_gene: TRBD1
abundance: few
j_gene: TRBJ1-4
CDR3aa: CASSLTGASEKLFF
CDR3nt: TGTGCCAGCAGTTTGACAGGGGCAAGTGAAAAACTGTTTTTT

v_gene: TRBV11-3
d_gene: .
abundance: many
j_gene: TRBJ2-7
CDR3aa: CASSSLDTVPIDEQYF
CDR3nt: TGTGCCAGCAGTAGCTTAGACACCGTACCGATCGACGAGCAGTACTTC

v_gene: TRBV6-8
d_gene: TRBD2
abundance: few
j_gene: TRBJ2-7
CDR3aa: CASSLSSGRDEQYF
CDR3nt: TGTGCCAGCAGTTTATCTAGCGGGAGGGACGAGCAGTACTTC

v_gene: TRBV5-1
d_gene: .
abundance: .
j_gene: TRBJ1-2
CDR3aa: CASSLRGAQSRNYGYTF
CDR3nt: TGCGCCAGCAGCTTGAGGGGGGCCCAGTCCCGGAACTATGGCTACACCTTC

v_gene: TRBV5-1
d_gene: .
abundance: .
j_gene: TRBJ2-7
CDR3aa: CASRLSETGPTYEQYF
CDR3nt: TGCGCCAGCAGACTAAGCGAGACAGGCCCCACCTACGAGCAGTACTTC

v_gene: TRBV28
d_gene: .
abundance: few
j_gene: TRBJ2-5
CDR3aa: CASSDLQGRETQYF
CDR3nt: TGTGCCAGCAGTGACCTCCAGGGGAGAGAGACCCAGTACTTC

v_gene: TRBV19
d_gene: .
abundance: .
j_gene: TRBJ2-4
CDR3aa: CATALGGIGKNIQYF
CDR3nt: TGTGCCACCGCATTGGGCGGGATAGGCAAAAACATTCAGTACTTC

v_gene: TRBV14
d_gene: TRBD2
abundance: .
j_gene: TRBJ2-3
CDR3aa: CASSWGGTQYF
CDR3nt: TGTGCCAGCAGCTGGGGGGGAACGCAGTATTTT

v_gene: TRBV6-7
d_gene: TRBD2
abundance: few
j_gene: TRBJ2-1
CDR3aa: CASSYRGGQFF
CDR3nt: TGTGCCAGCAGTTACCGGGGGGGGCAGTTCTTC

v_gene: TRBV10-3
d_gene: TRBD2
abundance: .
j_gene: TRBJ2-1
CDR3aa: CAISESTSANNEQFF
CDR3nt: TGTGCCATCAGTGAGTCAACTAGCGCCAACAATGAGCAGTTCTTC

v_gene: TRBV11-3
d_gene: TRBD2
abundance: many
j_gene: TRBJ2-2
CDR3aa: CASSQVTSGSDTGELFF
CDR3nt: TGTGCCAGCAGCCAAGTTACTAGCGGGAGTGACACCGGGGAGCTGTTTTTT

v_gene: TRBV28
d_gene: TRBD2
abundance: .
j_gene: TRBJ2-2
CDR3aa: CASSSIAGGMVTGELFF
CDR3nt: TGTGCCAGCAGTTCAATAGCGGGAGGAATGGTTACCGGGGAGCTGTTTTTT

v_gene: TRBV6-8
d_gene: TRBD2
abundance: .
j_gene: TRBJ2-7
CDR3aa: CASRDGTSATYEQYF
CDR3nt: TGTGCCAGCAGGGATGGGACTAGCGCGACCTACGAGCAGTACTTC

v_gene: TRBV6-8
d_gene: .
abundance: medium-sized
j_gene: TRBJ1-2
CDR3aa: CASSYFRTENYGYTF
CDR3nt: TGTGCCAGCAGTTACTTCCGGACAGAGAACTATGGCTACACCTTC

v_gene: TRBV28
d_gene: .
abundance: few
j_gene: TRBJ1-2
CDR3aa: CASSLRPASYTF
CDR3nt: TGTGCCAGCAGTTTGAGGCCAGCATCCTACACCTTC

v_gene: TRBV10-2
d_gene: .
abundance: few
j_gene: TRBJ1-2
CDR3aa: CASSSRGGVNYGYTF
CDR3nt: TGCGCCAGCAGTTCGCGGGGTGGGGTCAACTATGGCTACACCTTC

v_gene: TRBV28
d_gene: .
abundance: .
j_gene: TRBJ1-3
CDR3aa: CASSHGPNSGNTIYF
CDR3nt: TGTGCCAGCAGCCATGGGCCGAACTCTGGAAACACCATATATTTT

v_gene: TRBV28
d_gene: TRBD1
abundance: .
j_gene: TRBJ1-1
CDR3aa: CASSTTGLNTEAFF
CDR3nt: TGTGCCAGCAGTACGACAGGGTTGAACACTGAAGCTTTCTTT

v_gene: TRBV30
d_gene: .
abundance: .
j_gene: TRBJ2-6
CDR3aa: CAWLPGISGANVLTF
CDR3nt: TGTGCCTGGTTACCGGGTATCTCTGGGGCCAACGTCCTGACTTTC

v_gene: TRBV28
d_gene: TRBD2
abundance: few
j_gene: TRBJ2-5
CDR3aa: CASKGLASLQETQYF
CDR3nt: TGTGCCAGCAAGGGACTAGCGAGTCTTCAAGAGACCCAGTACTTC

v_gene: TRBV28
d_gene: .
abundance: once
j_gene: TRBJ2-3
CDR3aa: CASSDPGTYTQYF
CDR3nt: TGTGCCAGCAGTGACCCTGGGACCTATACGCAGTATTTT

v_gene: TRBV19
d_gene: TRBD1
abundance: once
j_gene: TRBJ1-2
CDR3aa: CASSIDRGRRYGYTF
CDR3nt: TGTGCCAGTAGTATTGACAGGGGGCGGCGGTATGGCTACACCTTC

v_gene: TRBV23-1
d_gene: .
abundance: few
j_gene: TRBJ1-5
CDR3aa: CASSQDAGQAHSNQPQHF
CDR3nt: TGCGCCAGCAGCCAAGATGCGGGGCAGGCTCATAGCAATCAGCCCCAGCATTTT

v_gene: TRBV5-1
d_gene: TRBD1
abundance: .
j_gene: TRBJ2-3
CDR3aa: CASSLADRGNADTQYF
CDR3nt: TGCGCCAGCAGCTTGGCCGACAGGGGGAACGCAGATACGCAGTATTTT

v_gene: TRBV6-8
d_gene: TRBD1
abundance: few
j_gene: TRBJ2-7
CDR3aa: CASSYKPGTVNEQYF
CDR3nt: TGTGCCAGCAGTTACAAACCCGGGACAGTGAACGAGCAGTACTTC

v_gene: TRBV28
d_gene: .
abundance: medium-sized
j_gene: TRBJ2-1
CDR3aa: CASSLWGISYNEQFF
CDR3nt: TGTGCCAGCAGTTTATGGGGAATCTCCTACAATGAGCAGTTCTTC

v_gene: TRBV28
d_gene: .
abundance: medium-sized
j_gene: TRBJ1-1
CDR3aa: CASSKTTPGQLEAFF
CDR3nt: TGTGCCAGCAGCAAAACCACTCCGGGACAACTTGAAGCTTTCTTT

v_gene: TRBV11-3
d_gene: .
abundance: few
j_gene: TRBJ1-3
CDR3aa: CASSLVEGTIGNTIYF
CDR3nt: TGTGCCAGCAGCTTAGTGGAAGGGACAATAGGAAACACCATATATTTT

v_gene: TRBV12-5
d_gene: TRBD2
abundance: .
j_gene: TRBJ2-3
CDR3aa: CASGPEREDTDTQYF
CDR3nt: TGTGCTAGTGGTCCGGAGCGGGAGGACACAGATACGCAGTATTTT

v_gene: TRBV19
d_gene: TRBD1
abundance: medium-sized
j_gene: TRBJ2-7
CDR3aa: CASSPYPTGTGGSGEQYF
CDR3nt: TGTGCCAGTAGTCCATACCCTACCGGGACAGGGGGCTCCGGCGAGCAGTACTTC

v_gene: TRBV6-8
d_gene: .
abundance: few
j_gene: TRBJ1-1
CDR3aa: CASSYSSGYSAFF
CDR3nt: TGTGCCAGCAGTTACTCTTCAGGGTACTCGGCTTTCTTT

v_gene: TRBV15
d_gene: .
abundance: .
j_gene: TRBJ1-1
CDR3aa: CATSREGAVNTEAFF
CDR3nt: TGTGCCACCAGCAGAGAAGGGGCGGTGAACACTGAAGCTTTCTTT

v_gene: TRBV29-1
d_gene: TRBD1
abundance: .
j_gene: TRBJ1-5
CDR3aa: CSVGTGVGQPQHF
CDR3nt: TGCAGCGTGGGGACAGGGGTTGGGCAGCCCCAGCATTTT

v_gene: TRBV28
d_gene: TRBD2
abundance: .
j_gene: TRBJ2-1
CDR3aa: CASSLPLLAGERNEQFF
CDR3nt: TGTGCCAGCAGTTTACCCCTACTAGCGGGAGAGAGGAATGAGCAGTTCTTC

v_gene: TRBV6-8
d_gene: .
abundance: .
j_gene: TRBJ2-2
CDR3aa: CASSYILVGSFTGELFF
CDR3nt: TGTGCCAGCAGTTACATACTAGTTGGGTCCTTCACCGGGGAGCTGTTTTTT

v_gene: TRBV18
d_gene: .
abundance: .
j_gene: TRBJ1-3
CDR3aa: CASSPRSSGTRVNTIYF
CDR3nt: TGTGCCAGCTCACCACGCTCGTCGGGGACCCGGGTAAACACCATATATTTT

v_gene: TRBV19
d_gene: TRBD1
abundance: .
j_gene: TRBJ1-5
CDR3aa: CASSIETGFKQPQHF
CDR3nt: TGTGCCAGTAGTATAGAGACAGGGTTTAAGCAGCCCCAGCATTTT

v_gene: TRBV11-3
d_gene: TRBD1
abundance: many
j_gene: TRBJ2-6
CDR3aa: CASSLGTGTGANVLTF
CDR3nt: TGTGCCAGCAGCCTCGGGACAGGGACTGGGGCCAACGTCCTGACTTTC

v_gene: TRBV19
d_gene: TRBD1
abundance: .
j_gene: TRBJ1-4
CDR3aa: CASSFQGGEKLFF
CDR3nt: TGTGCCAGTAGCTTCCAGGGGGGTGAAAAACTGTTTTTT

v_gene: TRBV6-8
d_gene: .
abundance: .
j_gene: TRBJ1-3
CDR3aa: CAISGAERGTTIYF
CDR3nt: TGTGCCATCAGTGGGGCCGAGCGTGGGACGACCATATATTTT

v_gene: TRBV19
d_gene: .
abundance: .
j_gene: TRBJ2-7
CDR3aa: CASSIGRTTPYEQYF
CDR3nt: TGTGCCAGTAGTATCGGACGGACTACTCCCTACGAGCAGTACTTC

v_gene: TRBV6-8
d_gene: .
abundance: few
j_gene: TRBJ2-1
CDR3aa: CASRQTGSSYNEQFF
CDR3nt: TGTGCCAGCAGACAGACGGGGAGCTCCTACAATGAGCAGTTCTTC

v_gene: TRBV15
d_gene: TRBD2
abundance: .
j_gene: TRBJ2-5
CDR3aa: CATSPWGLLAGESETQYF
CDR3nt: TGTGCCACCAGCCCATGGGGATTACTAGCGGGAGAGTCGGAGACCCAGTACTTC

v_gene: TRBV28
d_gene: TRBD1
abundance: few
j_gene: TRBJ1-2
CDR3aa: CASRLGQGYYGYTF
CDR3nt: TGTGCCAGCAGGCTTGGACAGGGCTACTATGGCTACACCTTC

v_gene: TRBV6-8
d_gene: TRBD2
abundance: few
j_gene: TRBJ2-2
CDR3aa: CASRSSGTSGILGELFF
CDR3nt: TGTGCCAGCAGAAGTTCCGGGACTAGCGGGATCCTCGGGGAGCTGTTTTTT

v_gene: TRBV12-2
d_gene: .
abundance: few
j_gene: TRBJ2-1
CDR3aa: CATMKDETLYNEQFF
CDR3nt: TGTGCCACTATGAAGGACGAAACCCTCTACAATGAGCAGTTCTTC

v_gene: TRBV4-1
d_gene: TRBD2
abundance: .
j_gene: TRBJ2-7
CDR3aa: CASRPETSRGYEQYF
CDR3nt: TGCGCCAGCAGACCTGAGACTAGCAGAGGATACGAGCAGTACTTC

v_gene: TRBV4-1
d_gene: TRBD2
abundance: .
j_gene: TRBJ2-3
CDR3aa: CASSQGLAGGIDTQYF
CDR3nt: TGCGCCAGCAGCCAAGGACTAGCGGGAGGGATAGATACGCAGTATTTT

v_gene: TRBV5-1
d_gene: TRBD2
abundance: .
j_gene: TRBJ2-3
CDR3aa: CASSPGTSGSTDTQYF
CDR3nt: TGCGCCAGCAGCCCGGGGACTAGCGGGAGCACAGATACGCAGTATTTT

v_gene: TRBV18
d_gene: TRBD1
abundance: .
j_gene: TRBJ2-6
CDR3aa: CASSPPGTGGAGANVLTF
CDR3nt: TGTGCCAGCTCACCACCAGGGACAGGGGGAGCTGGGGCCAACGTCCTGACTTTC

v_gene: TRBV5-1
d_gene: TRBD1
abundance: .
j_gene: TRBJ2-3
CDR3aa: CASSLVQGETDTQYF
CDR3nt: TGCGCCAGCAGCTTGGTCCAGGGGGAGACAGATACGCAGTATTTT

v_gene: TRBV30
d_gene: .
abundance: few
j_gene: TRBJ2-3
CDR3aa: CAWSVPGYTQYF
CDR3nt: TGTGCCTGGAGTGTACCGGGATATACGCAGTATTTT